Listed here are 3 T cell receptor beta chains from one sample, sequenced in a study of cytomegalovirus exposure and HLA in healthy donors. PCR employed 60 Vbeta and 13 Jbeta primers. Repertoires were generated with immunoSEQ multiplex PCR, while TCRdb's copy carries only in-frame clones and drops some. The table shows about 140,000 clones, with 75% occurring only once. Sequencing was carried out using PBMCs. These receptors originate from a middle-aged man in good health and CMV-seronegative.

The rearrangement uses TRBV5-1 and TRBJ1-2; possible D gene TRBD1, 6 bases. V lost 4 bases, J lost 7 bases, and 23 bases lay in between. This CDR3 comprises 16 residues. CDR1 and CDR2 from the germline V gene are SGHRS and YFSETQ. As DNA, the CDR3 is TGCGCCAGCAGCCTTGCTCAGGACAGTTTTTTTCGTGGCTACACCTTC. Translating gives CASSLAQDSFFRGYTF.

V and J are TRBV6-5 and TRBJ2-7; maybe TRBD1 (6 bases). Germline CDR1 is MNHEY and CDR2 is SVGAGI. V lost 3 bases, J lost 0 bases, and 15 bases lay in between. The CDR3 consists of 16 residues. CDR3 nucleotide sequence: TGTGCCAGCAGTTATGGGGCAGGGGCCTACTCCTACGAGCAGTACTTC. Protein sequence: CASSYGAGAYSYEQYF.

This chain links TRBV9 with TRBJ2-7; TRBD2 might be the D (6 bases). The CDR3 runs 14 residues. In germline, CDR1 is SGDLS, CDR2 YYNGEE. The V and J ends lost 2 bases and 2 bases respectively, with 11 bases between them. The CDR3 DNA is TGTGCCAGCAGCGTGGAGGGGACCGCCTACGAGCAGTACTTC. Translated, it gives CASSVEGTAYEQYF.